The present TCR beta chain was sequenced within a study of cytomegalovirus exposure and HLA in healthy donors. Germline V gene data show CDR1 as WSHSY and CDR2 as SAAADI. The trim removed 8 bases at V and 3 bases at J, leaving 3 bases unmatched. CDR3 length: 15 amino acids. Findings and caveats of the study: The study assumed roughly uniform donor sequencing depth for presence/absence analyses. The authors excluded some V segments, including TRBV6-2 and TRBV6-3, as indistinguishable. An analysis was carried out at a later point. It showed that HLA-associated TCR beta chains were more clonally expanded than equally common non-associated chains. The listing of 150 or so TCR beta chains classed them as cytomegalovirus-associated.

The PCR ran on 60 Vbeta and 13 Jbeta primers. Produced via immunoSEQ multiplex PCR; TCRdb's table is partial and in-frame only. The sample holds about 200,000 clones, approximately 85% seen once. As regards this clone: What it recognizes is unknown.

The receptor was isolated from a man aged 18 to 30 in good health and CMV-seronegative. The rearrangement joins TRBV10-2 to TRBJ2-3; 15 bases agree with TRBD2. Sequenced input: PBMCs. In DNA, the CDR3 is TGCGCCAGCGGGACTAGCGGGGGGTCGACAGATACGCAGTATTTT. Protein product: CASGTSGGSTDTQYF.